This T cell receptor (beta chain) was identified in a study of Ad26.COV2.S vaccination and SARS-CoV-2 variants. Study details: As a participant in COV1001, the donor was in the Ad26.COV2.S trial arm. Into the muscle, Ad26.COV2.S was dosed once or twice, 56 days apart.

Generated by immunoSEQ multiplex PCR, the TCRdb table keeps only in-frame clones and is missing some. The table includes 290,000 or so clones, 70% to 90% detected once. Treatment indicated: about 20 received Ad26.COV2.S at low or high dose, single or two shots; about 5 received placebo; per-sample allocation not given. Specimens were obtained on day 63 following the first vaccine or placebo injection. An 18-55-year-old adult in Boston served as donor. The length of the CDR3 is 13 residues. Per germline, CDR1 LGHDT and CDR2 YNNKEL (reference sequence). V lost 7 bases to trimming and J lost 9 bases, with 16 bases between them.

This TCR came from a person aged 18-65 years who received the Ad26.COV2.S COVID-19 vaccine or a placebo. The chain has TRBV3-1 (or the pseudogene TRBV3-2) and TRBJ1-3; D possibly corresponds to TRBD1 (6 bases). The source was peripheral blood, collected in a trial of Ad26.COV2.S vaccine versus placebo. In nucleotides, the CDR3 is TGTGCCAGCACCTCACAGGGTTCAGGCACCATATATTTT. It encodes CASTSQGSGTIYF.